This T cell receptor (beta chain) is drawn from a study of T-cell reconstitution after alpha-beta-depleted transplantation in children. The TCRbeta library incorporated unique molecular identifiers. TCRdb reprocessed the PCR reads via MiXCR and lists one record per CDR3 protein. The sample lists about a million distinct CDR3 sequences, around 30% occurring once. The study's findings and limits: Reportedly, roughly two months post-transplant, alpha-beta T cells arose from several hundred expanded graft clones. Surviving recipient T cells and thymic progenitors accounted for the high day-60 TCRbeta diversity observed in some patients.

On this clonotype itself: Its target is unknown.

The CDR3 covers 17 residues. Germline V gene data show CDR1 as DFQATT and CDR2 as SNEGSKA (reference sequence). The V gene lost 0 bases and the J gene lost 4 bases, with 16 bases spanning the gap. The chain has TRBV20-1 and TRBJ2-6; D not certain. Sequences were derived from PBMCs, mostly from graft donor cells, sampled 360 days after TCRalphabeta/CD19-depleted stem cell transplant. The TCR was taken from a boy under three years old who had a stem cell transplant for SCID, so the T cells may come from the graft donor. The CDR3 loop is CSARDSGSEAGANVLTF. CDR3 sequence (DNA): TGCAGTGCTAGAGATTCGGGCTCCGAGGCCGGGGCCAACGTCCTGACTTTC.